This T cell receptor (beta chain) was recorded in a study of beta chain features in type 1 diabetes. CDR3 length: 14 amino acids. Germline CDR1 reads SGHNT; CDR2 reads YYREEE (reference sequence). V gave up 0 bases and J gave up 8 bases; unmatched junction bases: 3. In this sample, this clone turned up a few times. The whole isolated RNA underwent reverse transcription, so sequencing captured expressed TCRB transcripts. This table comes from immunoSEQ multiplex PCR, and its TCRdb copy is limited to in-frame clones, with some not included. Of hundreds of thousands of clones in the sample, around 15% are singletons; the top ten hold around 0.1%.

Material for sequencing was naive CD4+ T cells from blood. The chain combines TRBV5-4 with TRBJ2-1; TRBD2 matches at 9 bases. This TCR came from a man between 18 and 29 years old in good health. DNA of the CDR3: TGTGCCAGCAGCTTGGGGGGGACTAGCCATGAGCAGTTCTTC. This sequence encodes CASSLGGTSHEQFF.